The T cell receptor beta chain under discussion was sequenced for a study of a mutant IDH1 vaccine in newly diagnosed glioma. On the study more broadly: Treated patients, averaging approximately 40 years, were around 62% male and about 40% female. Earlier treatment was radiotherapy, temozolomide, or both, with most getting both.

Study-wide findings and caveats: There seemed to be no relation between pseudoprogression and changes in top peripheral T cell clonotypes.

Comments on this clone: The target antigen is unknown.

Noted time point: week 23, last vaccination. Each dose of the vaccine consisted of 300 ug of mutant IDH1 20-mer peptide, with topical imiquimod. CDR3 length: 17 residues. The V and J ends lost 0 bases and 1 base respectively, with 12 bases between them. Germline CDR1 reads MGHRA; CDR2 reads YSYEKL. Generated by immunoSEQ multiplex PCR, the TCRdb table keeps only in-frame clones and is missing some. The sample includes 40,000 to 45,000 clones, around 76% of them seen just once. This sequence originates from a man aged 50 to 60 with glioma. The source material was PBMCs, sampled from a glioma patient whose treatment included an IDH1 peptide vaccine. This chain links TRBV4-1 with TRBJ2-2; no definite D call. The CDR3 sequence: CASSQDPDGMNTGELFF. The CDR3 region has the DNA TGCGCCAGCAGCCAAGATCCGGACGGAATGAACACCGGGGAGCTGTTTTTT.